This T cell receptor beta chain was captured by sequencing in a study of identical twins. TCRdb re-called the 5' RACE reads with MiXCR, one entry per CDR3 protein. The table lists 250,000 or so distinct CDR3 sequences, roughly 13% of them singletons. V dropped 5 bases and J dropped 15; count of bases not matched to a gene: 6. The CDR3 totals 13 residues. Germline CDR1 is LGHNA and CDR2 is YNFKEQ. In this sample, this clonotype turned up many times. Separately, the same data were catalogued under a study of yellow fever vaccine responses in identical twins.

The V call is TRBV4-2, the J call TRBJ2-1, with TRBD2 identical over 14 bases. The sequence derives from a woman aged 18-29 years in good health. The sequencing sample was made of memory (CD45RO+) T cells sorted from blood. As DNA, the CDR3 is TGTGCCAGCAGCTCGGGACTAGCGGGAGATTTGTTCTTC. As protein: CASSSGLAGDLFF.